These 5 T cell receptor beta chains came from one sample sequenced in a study of vaccination and CD4 T cells after COVID-19. At the Johns Hopkins FTIC core, DNA taken from cultured CD4+ T cells was sequenced by way of the Oncomine TCR Beta short-read assay. Via MiXCR, TCRdb re-called the PCR reads, giving one row per CDR3 protein. The profile shows roughly 12,000 distinct CDR3 sequences, 30% to 35% of them singletons. Stated treatment: approximately nine-day PBMC culture with coronavirus spike peptide pools or control peptides (ViraFEST assay). No cognate antigen is known for these TCRs. Sequencing was performed on CD4+ T cells from blood, cultured in vitro, taken before SARS-CoV-2 vaccination. The source of these receptors is a human donor who received a COVID-19 vaccine.

This clonotype is judged medium-sized. The chain combines TRBV25-1 with TRBJ1-6, with 9 bases identical to TRBD1. V was clipped by 10 bases and J by 9 bases; unmatched bases: 16. The CDR3 spans 16 residues. Germline CDR1 and CDR2: MGHDK and SYGVNS. The CDR3 region has the DNA TGTGCCACTAAACCTACAGGGGGCAATCCAAGTTCACCCCTCCACTTT. This encodes CATKPTGGNPSSPLHF.

The chain employs TRBV24-1 and TRBJ2-7; tentative D call: TRBD1 (6 bases). Looked up from germline, CDR1 is KGHDR and CDR2 is SFDVKD. V was shortened by 5 bases and J by 7 bases, with 11 bases between the two germline ends. The CDR3 covers 12 residues. The CDR3 reads CATSATGREQYF. The CDR3 DNA sequence: TGTGCCACCAGTGCAACAGGGCGAGAGCAGTACTTC.

This clonotype was seen a handful of times. J is TRBJ2-7 and V is TRBV19, with D perhaps being TRBD1 or TRBD2 (6 bases each). This CDR3 has 14 residues. V was cut by 5 bases and J by 3 bases, with 14 bases left in between. CDR1 and CDR2 (germline): LNHDA, SQIVND (reference sequence). The CDR3 DNA follows: TGTGCCAGTAGTCCCACGGGGGCCTACTACGAGCAGTACTTC. This translates into CASSPTGAYYEQYF.

The rearrangement links TRBV18 to TRBJ1-2; possibly TRBD1 for D (5 bases). CDR1 is KGHSH, CDR2 LQKENI, per germline. CDR3 length: 14 amino acids. Trimming cost V 3 bases and J 8 bases, with 16 bases left between them. Here the CDR3 DNA reads TGTGCCAGCTCACCTAATCAGGGAATAGAGGGCTACACCTTC. As protein: CASSPNQGIEGYTF.

V gene TRBV30 combines with J gene TRBJ1-1; D may be TRBD1 (5 bases). The ends were cut back, 4 bases at V and 8 bases at J, with 20 bases in the middle. Germline CDR1 and CDR2: GTSNPN and SVGIG (reference sequence). The CDR3 consists of 14 residues. In nucleotides, the CDR3 is TGTGCCTGGACCGTTGGCGGGACCCAACGGGAAGCTTTCTTT. Its protein is CAWTVGGTQREAFF.